Listed here are 23 T cell receptor beta chains from one sample, sequenced in a study of blood T cell repertoires in COVID-19. The data were produced by immunoSEQ multiplex PCR, yet TCRdb's version contains in-frame clones alone and is incomplete. The sample carries some 140,000 clones, more than 60% recorded once. Sequenced input: peripheral blood. All receptors come from a man at least 80 years old with acute or convalescent COVID-19.

To note about this clone: Relative to the germline gene, one junction end is altered; a read error may explain this. The chain combines TRBV28 with TRBJ1-1; tentatively, D is TRBD1 (5 bases). The germline CDR1 and CDR2 sequences are MDHEN and SYDVKM. The CDR3 consists of 16 residues. The CDR3 coding sequence is TGTGCAAGCAACCAGTTTACAGGTTCTCGGAACACTGAAGCTTTCTTT. Translating gives CASNQFTGSRNTEAFF.

V usage is TRBV2 and J usage is TRBJ2-5, with a weak D call TRBD1 (6 bases). Trimming removed 11 bases from V and 5 bases from J, with 15 bases in between. CDR1 and CDR2 from the germline V gene are SNHLY and FYNNEI. The CDR3 is 12 amino acids. CDR3 sequence: CAGNRARETQYF. As DNA, the CDR3 is TGTGCCGGCAACAGGGCGAGGGAGACCCAGTACTTC.

This chain uses TRBV7-2 with TRBJ2-5; TRBD2 matches at 8 bases. V was clipped by 5 bases and J by 3 bases; unmatched bases: 8. Germline CDR1 is SGHTA and CDR2 is FQGNSA. This CDR3 has 15 residues. CDR3 sequence: CASSTRTSTKETQYF. For the CDR3, the DNA is TGTGCCAGCAGCACGAGGACTAGCACGAAAGAGACCCAGTACTTC.

This clone occurred a few times. The chain has TRBV10-2 and TRBJ2-7; D possibly corresponds to TRBD2 (6 bases). The CDR3 runs to 14 residues. Trimming left V 5 bases short and J 3 bases short, with 14 bases between. Germline V gene sequence: CDR1 WSHSY, CDR2 SAAADI. CDR3 in DNA: TGCGCCAGCAGTCAGCAGTGGGGGGTCTACGAGCAGTACTTC. It translates to CASSQQWGVYEQYF.

The rearrangement links TRBV6-4 to TRBJ1-2; TRBD1 is a possible D gene (5 bases). V lost 0 bases and J 8 bases, leaving 13 bases between the germline ends. Looked up from germline, CDR1 is MRHNA and CDR2 is SNTAGT. There are 14 residues in the CDR3. CDR3 in DNA: TGTGCCAGCAGTGACTCGACAGTATCGAGGGGCTACACCTTC. Its protein is CASSDSTVSRGYTF.

The V gene is TRBV7-2, the J gene TRBJ2-1; 7 bases fit TRBD1. Germline CDR1 SGHTA, CDR2 FQGNSA. The length of the CDR3 is 13 residues. The junction had 7 bases not matched to a gene; V was cut back by 5 bases and J by 9 bases. This CDR3 is CASSPRQGGEQFF. DNA for the CDR3: TGTGCCAGCAGCCCCCGACAGGGCGGTGAGCAGTTCTTC.

The chain is built from TRBV10-3 and TRBJ2-3; 8 bases line up with TRBD2. Looked up from germline, CDR1 is ENHRY and CDR2 is SYGVKD. The CDR3 runs 17 residues. Losses at the gene ends were 3 bases for V and 2 bases for J; bases not matched to a gene: 10. The CDR3 loop is CAISDLRSGGFTDTQYF. The CDR3 DNA is TGTGCCATCAGTGACCTACGGAGCGGGGGATTCACAGATACGCAGTATTTT.

The chain recombines TRBV24-1 with TRBJ2-1, with 15 bases identical to TRBD2. The V gene end was trimmed by 5 bases and the J gene end by 5 bases; junction bases not matched to a gene: 6. Per the germline V gene, CDR1 is KGHDR and CDR2 is SFDVKD. The CDR3 has 17 residues. The CDR3 DNA sequence: TGTGCCACCAGTGTTCTAGGACTAGCGGGGGGGGACAATGAGCAGTTCTTC. Protein sequence: CATSVLGLAGGDNEQFF.

A remark on this clone: At one boundary the junction diverges from the germline segment, which might be a read error. V and J are TRBV5-1 and TRBJ2-1, with TRBD1 identical over 11 bases. The CDR3 consists of 15 residues. Germline V gene sequence: CDR1 SGHRS, CDR2 YFSETQ. This CDR3 is CASRLGQGDLNEQFF. The CDR3 DNA reads as TGCGCCAGCAGGTTGGGACAGGGGGACCTGAATGAGCAGTTCTTC. The whole variable domain, remainder taken from reference TRBV5-1 and TRBJ2-1, is KAGVTQTPRYLIKTRGQQVTLSCSPISGHRSVSWYQQTPGQGLQFLFEYFSETQRNKGNFPGRFSGRQFSNSRSEMNVSTLELGDSALYLCASRLGQGDLNEQFFGPGTRLTVL.

The chain has TRBV18 and TRBJ2-3; D perhaps matches TRBD2 (6 bases). The CDR3 contains 16 residues. CDR1 is KGHSH and CDR2 is LQKENI in the germline V gene. Trimming left V 4 bases short and J 2 bases short, with 16 bases between. The CDR3 coding sequence is TGTGCCAGCTCACTTAACGGGGGTGCGAACACAGATACGCAGTATTTT. This encodes CASSLNGGANTDTQYF.

As to this clone: Other nucleotide sequences from this sample produce the same CDR3. The chain recombines TRBV28 with TRBJ2-7, with no clear D. Germline assignment: CDR1 MDHEN and CDR2 SYDVKM. The CDR3 sequence is 12 residues long. Trimming removed 3 bases from V and 3 bases from J, with 6 bases in between. The CDR3: CASSLSLYEQYF. The CDR3 DNA reads as TGTGCCAGCAGTTTGAGCCTCTACGAGCAGTACTTC.

The chain's CDR3 is CASSLTGEETQYF. In nucleotides, the CDR3 is TGTGCCAGCAGCTTGACAGGGGAAGAGACCCAGTACTTC. V and J are TRBV11-3 and TRBJ2-5; TRBD1 agrees at 8 bases. After removal of 3 bases from V and 3 bases from J, the junction contained 0 bases not matched to a gene. Germline V CDR1 and CDR2: SGHNT, YENEEA. CDR3 length: 13 amino acids.

The genes are TRBV2 and TRBJ1-2; no clear D gene. There are 13 residues in the CDR3. Trimming took off 7 bases at V and 4 bases at J, with 13 bases between the two ends. Germline values: CDR1 SNHLY, CDR2 FYNNEI. The CDR3 protein is CASNYGSFYGYTF. In DNA form, the CDR3 reads TGTGCCAGCAACTACGGGTCTTTCTATGGCTACACCTTC.

The sample holds a few counts of this clone. The CDR3 loop is CASSLVQGGIQYF. CDR3 bases: TGCGCCAGCAGCCTGGTGCAGGGCGGCATTCAGTACTTC. The chain joins TRBV4-3 to TRBJ2-4; TRBD1 is a possible D gene (5 bases). Germline lookup yields CDR1 LGHNA and CDR2 YSLEER. V lost 4 bases and J lost 9, with 13 bases in between. The length of the CDR3 is 13 residues.

The chain uses TRBV10-3 and TRBJ2-7; TRBD1 matches at 8 bases. V gave up 7 bases and J gave up 2 bases; unmatched junction bases: 7. This CDR3 is 14 amino acids long. From germline, CDR1 is ENHRY and CDR2 SYGVKD. DNA for the CDR3: TGTGCCATCAAGGGACAGGAGGAGACCTACGAGCAGTACTTC. Its protein is CAIKGQEETYEQYF.

The chain links TRBV11-3 to TRBJ2-3; D might be TRBD2 (5 bases). The CDR3 covers 13 residues. Trimming took 5 bases from V and 5 from J, leaving 11 bases between them. Germline V gives CDR1 SGHNT, CDR2 YENEEA. In DNA, the CDR3 is TGTGCCAGCAGCCCCCGAGGAGGAGATACGCAGTATTTT. As protein: CASSPRGGDTQYF.

The sample holds a few counts of this clone. V is TRBV2 and J is TRBJ1-6, with D possibly matching TRBD1 (6 bases). The CDR3 length is 15 residues. Germline loops: CDR1 SNHLY, CDR2 FYNNEI. With 0 bases removed from V and 9 bases from J, the gap between germline ends came to 12 bases. CDR3: CASSEARGQSSPLHF. In DNA, the CDR3 is TGTGCCAGCAGTGAAGCGCGGGGGCAATCTTCACCCCTCCACTTT.

This sequence joins TRBV30 and TRBJ2-7; D not resolved. The germline CDR1 and CDR2 sequences are GTSNPN and SVGIG (reference sequence). Trimming removed 0 bases at V and 5 bases at J, with 5 bases between. The CDR3 is 11 residues long. The CDR3 DNA sequence: TGTGCCTGGAGTGTACGGGACGAGCAGTACTTC. This codes for CAWSVRDEQYF.

The rearrangement joins TRBV7-8 to TRBJ1-6, with 7 nucleotides matching TRBD1. The CDR3 runs 15 residues. The V and J ends lost 8 bases and 7 bases, in that order; junction bases with no gene match: 11. The germline CDR1 and CDR2 sequences are SGHVS and FQNEAQ. The CDR3 nucleotides read TGTGCCAGCGGCAAGAGGGGACAGACAAATTCACCCCTCCACTTT. Translated: CASGKRGQTNSPLHF. The full variable domain, rest sourced from reference TRBV7-8 and TRBJ1-6, is GAGVSQSPRYKVAKRGQDVALRCDPISGHVSLFWYQQALGQGPEFLTYFQNEAQLDKSGLPSDRFFAERPEGSVSTLKIQRTQQEDSAVYLCASGKRGQTNSPLHFGNGTRLTVT.

The chain combines TRBV7-8 with TRBJ1-4; 7 bases agree with TRBD1. The CDR3 sequence is 16 residues long. V was pared by 4 bases and J by 7 bases, with 12 bases of the junction left unmatched. From germline, CDR1 is SGHVS and CDR2 FQNEAQ. Here the CDR3 DNA reads TGTGCCAGCAGCTCGGCCGAGGGACAGATTACTGAAAAACTGTTTTTT. Protein: CASSSAEGQITEKLFF. Complete variable domain (other parts from reference TRBV7-8 and TRBJ1-4): GAGVSQSPRYKVAKRGQDVALRCDPISGHVSLFWYQQALGQGPEFLTYFQNEAQLDKSGLPSDRFFAERPEGSVSTLKIQRTQQEDSAVYLCASSSAEGQITEKLFFGSGTQLSVL.

The J gene is TRBJ2-1, the V gene TRBV11-3; 8 bases line up with TRBD2. In germline, CDR1 is SGHNT, CDR2 YENEEA. Trimming at V came to 4 bases and at J to 4 bases, leaving 9 bases not matched to a gene. The CDR3 has 16 residues. Here the CDR3 DNA reads TGTGCCAGCAGCTCGCGGGGGGCGGCCACATACAATGAGCAGTTCTTC. This encodes CASSSRGAATYNEQFF.

The chain combines TRBV7-9 with TRBJ1-2; 8 nucleotides match TRBD1. The germline V gene has CDR1 SEHNR and CDR2 FQNEAQ (reference sequence). This CDR3 has 14 residues. The trim removed 5 bases at V and 2 bases at J, leaving 4 bases unmatched. CDR3 in DNA: TGTGCCAGCAGCCCGTGGACAGGGAACTATGGCTACACCTTC. Translation gives CASSPWTGNYGYTF. Combining the CDR3 with reference TRBV7-9 and TRBJ1-2 gives the whole variable domain DTGVSQNPRHKITKRGQNVTFRCDPISEHNRLYWYRQTLGQGPEFLTYFQNEAQLEKSRLLSDRFSAERPKGSFSTLEIQRTEQGDSAMYLCASSPWTGNYGYTFGSGTRLTVV.

The chain carries TRBV7-8 and TRBJ2-1; TRBD1 is a possible D gene (5 bases). The CDR3 consists of 13 residues. With 5 bases removed from V and 3 bases from J, the gap between germline ends came to 8 bases. The V gene's germline CDR1 is SGHVS and CDR2 FQNEAQ. CDR3 coding DNA: TGTGCCAGCAGCCGCGACAGCTACAATGAGCAGTTCTTC. This sequence encodes CASSRDSYNEQFF.